This T cell receptor beta chain was captured in a study of shared clonotypes between healthy human individuals. This CDR3 has 15 amino acids. V was pared by 0 bases and J by 2 bases, with 11 bases between. Germline lookup yields CDR1 MNHEY and CDR2 SVGAGI. In the original workflow: Quality scores were absent from the junction-only immunoSEQ sequences, so filtering differed. TCRdb's copy holds only in-frame clones and misses some; the assay was immunoSEQ multiplex PCR. The DNA gave D and trimming, while V, J and clone size come from that table. The profile covers around 1,000,000 clones, with roughly 80% appearing a single time and roughly 0.83% taken by the ten largest.

The receptor's source is a young man in good health. Some clones in this sample may be carry-over from other donors' samples. The sequencing input was memory CD4+ T cells from PBMCs. Described subset: CD45RA-negative fraction. The J gene is TRBJ2-7, the V gene TRBV6-5; D is possibly TRBD2 (6 bases). CDR3 in DNA: TGTGCCAGCAGTTACTCCTCTAGCGCCACCTACGAGCAGTACTTC. Residues: CASSYSSSATYEQYF.